Listed here are 5 T cell receptor beta chains from one sample, sequenced in a study of immune evolution from preneoplasia to lung adenocarcinoma. Method: immunoSEQ multiplex PCR; TCRdb's copy keeps in-frame clones and lacks some. The table has roughly 5,300 clones, around 86% seen once. Sequenced material: FFPE invasive lung adenocarcinoma tissue. Receptor source: a person aged 50-69 years with lung adenocarcinoma.

This chain uses TRBV5-1 with TRBJ2-7; TRBD1 matches at 10 bases. The CDR3 spans 15 residues. The V gene's germline CDR1 is SGHRS and CDR2 YFSETQ. V lost 7 bases to trimming and J lost 7 bases; unmatched junction nucleotides: 14. The CDR3 DNA is TGCGCCAGCCGGGGCGGGACAGGGGCATTGGGGGAGCAGTACTTC. It yields the protein CASRGGTGALGEQYF.

V gene TRBV5-1 combines with J gene TRBJ2-7; no definite D call. Germline-derived CDR1 and CDR2 are SGHRS and YFSETQ. Trimming stripped 1 base from V and 0 bases from J, with 8 bases between. The CDR3 length is 14 residues. CDR3 region: CASSLPASSYEQYF. The CDR3 nucleotides are TGCGCCAGCAGCTTGCCGGCCAGCTCCTACGAGCAGTACTTC.

The rearrangement links TRBV6-4 to TRBJ2-1; 7 bases match TRBD2. The CDR3 sequence is 15 residues long. J gave up 5 bases and V 6 bases, and 10 bases lay outside the gene matches. The germline V gene encodes CDR1 MRHNA and CDR2 SNTAGT. This CDR3 is CASSRTSGEHNEQFF. The CDR3 DNA reads TGTGCCAGCAGCAGGACTAGTGGGGAGCACAATGAGCAGTTCTTC.

This clone came up a few times. The genes are TRBV2 and TRBJ2-2, with D uncertain. CDR1 is SNHLY and CDR2 is FYNNEI in the germline V gene. V lost 7 bases, J lost 4 bases, and 13 bases lay in between. The CDR3 length is 14 residues. CDR3 sequence (DNA): TGTGCCAGCATGCCCCAACCCGGCACCGGGGAGCTGTTTTTT. Protein product: CASMPQPGTGELFF. The full variable domain, completed using reference TRBV2 and TRBJ2-2, is EPEVTQTPSHQVTQMGQEVILRCVPISNHLYFYWYRQILGQKVEFLVSFYNNEISEKSEIFDDQFSVERPDGSNFTLKIRSTKLEDSAMYFCASMPQPGTGELFFGEGSRLTVL.

The V and J genes are TRBV7-8 and TRBJ1-1, with D possibly being TRBD1 (5 bases). Germline lookup yields CDR1 SGHVS and CDR2 FQNEAQ. This CDR3 has 16 amino acids. V was shortened by 5 bases and J by 0 bases, with 16 bases between the two germline ends. The CDR3 sequence is CASSPLRGDMNTEAFF. Here the CDR3 DNA reads TGTGCCAGCAGCCCCCTCCGAGGGGATATGAACACTGAAGCTTTCTTT.